Given below is one T cell receptor (beta chain) in context. What it binds is unknown. The PCR employed 60 Vbeta primers together with 13 Jbeta primers. Assay: immunoSEQ multiplex PCR; the TCRdb copy retains only in-frame clones and omits some. The table lists some 150,000 clones, about two thirds of them singletons. These data are taken from a study of cytomegalovirus exposure and HLA in healthy donors. Findings and limits, study-wide: Presence/absence results assume similar sequencing depth per donor, which may not hold.

The sample was PBMCs. The origin of this receptor is a man aged 55-75 years in good health and CMV-seronegative.

The CDR3 coding sequence is TGTGCCAGTAGTATAAACAGGGTACCCTACGAGCAGTACTTC. Amino acid sequence: CASSINRVPYEQYF. The chain recombines TRBV19 with TRBJ2-7; a possible D gene is TRBD1 (6 bases). This CDR3 comprises 14 residues. Germline V gives CDR1 LNHDA, CDR2 SQIVND (reference sequence). Trimming took 2 bases from V and 2 from J, leaving 10 bases between them.